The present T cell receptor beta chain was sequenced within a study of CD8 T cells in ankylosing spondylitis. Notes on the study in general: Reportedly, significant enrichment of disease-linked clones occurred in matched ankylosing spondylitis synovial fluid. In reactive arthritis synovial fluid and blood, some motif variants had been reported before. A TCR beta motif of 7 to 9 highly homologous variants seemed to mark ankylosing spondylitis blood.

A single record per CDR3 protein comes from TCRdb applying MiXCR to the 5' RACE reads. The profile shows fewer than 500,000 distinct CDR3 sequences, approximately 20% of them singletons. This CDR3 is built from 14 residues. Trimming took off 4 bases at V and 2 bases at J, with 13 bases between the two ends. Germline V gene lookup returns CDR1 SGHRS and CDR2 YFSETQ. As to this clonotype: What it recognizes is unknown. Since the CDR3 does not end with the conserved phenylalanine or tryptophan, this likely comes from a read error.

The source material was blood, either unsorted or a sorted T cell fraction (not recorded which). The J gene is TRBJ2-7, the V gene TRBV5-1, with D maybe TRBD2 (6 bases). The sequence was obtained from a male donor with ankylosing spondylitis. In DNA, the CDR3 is TGCGCCAGCAGCACGGGACTCAGTACCTACGAGCAGTACCTC. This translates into CASSTGLSTYEQYL.